This TCR beta chain was recorded in a study of tumor-infiltrating lymphocytes in primary liver carcinoma. As for the study in general: Men as well as women, aged 30 to 69 years, made up the patients. Samples returned roughly 3.5 to 8 million productive TCRbeta reads each. Read depth did not differ significantly between tissue types. Regarding the study as a whole: Tumors had a significantly higher top-250-clone fraction than blood (p = 0.039). Whereas tumor region pairs overlapped more, tumor-adjacent and tumor-blood pairs overlapped less.

Co-extraction of both nucleic acids (RNA and DNA) used about 17-33 mg of unsorted bulk tissue. A single count supports this clonotype. Its specificity is not known. The CDR3 has 16 amino acids. Germline CDR1 and CDR2: MDHEN and SYDVKM. With 5 bases clipped from V and 2 bases from J, the junction kept 11 bases outside the gene matches. TCR beta cDNA was made from roughly 450 ng total RNA with a constant-region primer. ARM-PCR was slightly modified, and three nested multiplex PCR rounds with it gave rise to the TCR beta libraries. Researchers ran the first two PCR rounds for ten to eleven cycles each with TRBV1-TRBV30 forward primers and a C-beta reverse primer. TCRdb re-called the multiplex PCR reads through MiXCR, storing one row per CDR3 protein. The sample lists 30,000 to 40,000 distinct CDR3 sequences, roughly 74% seen once, with roughly 16% in the top ten.

The sample comprised liver tumor tissue from sampling region 4. Noted subset: tumor region T4, right-lateral pole. The sequence was obtained from a man in his forties with primary liver carcinoma and hepatitis B virus infection. The chain couples TRBV28 to TRBJ2-5; 7 nucleotides match TRBD1. The CDR3 nucleotides read TGTGCCAGCAGTCAAACAGGGGCTAATTCTCAAGAGACCCAGTACTTC. This encodes CASSQTGANSQETQYF. Full variable domain (missing parts from reference TRBV28 and TRBJ2-5): DVKVTQSSRYLVKRTGEKVFLECVQDMDHENMFWYRQDPGLGLRLIYFSYDVKMKEKGDIPEGYSVSREKKERFSLILESASTNQTSMYLCASSQTGANSQETQYFGPGTRLLVL.